This TCR beta chain was profiled in a study of blood T cell repertoires in COVID-19. Study background: Samples of COVID-19 (acute and convalescent) were obtained from the United States, Italy and Spain.

As processed by the authors: Quantification of nucleated cells was approximated via reference gene primer amplification. The protocol was immunoSEQ multiplex PCR, while the TCRdb copy is restricted to in-frame clones and leaves out a portion. V, J and clone size reflect that table, while D and trimming were determined from the DNA. This sample yields a few hundred thousand clones, of which 85% are seen a single time; roughly 2.2% belongs to the top ten. There are 14 residues in the CDR3. V was pared by 4 bases and J by 4 bases, with 13 bases between. CDR1 SGHTA and CDR2 FQGNSA come from the germline V gene. Patients of the Seattle cohort, enrolled during active infection, were followed longitudinally.

This receptor was identified in a woman between 65 and 79 years old with COVID-19, enrolled during active disease. Sequencing used peripheral blood. The chain has TRBV7-2 and TRBJ1-1; no clear D. CDR3 loop: CASSSRVVGTEAFF. The DNA for the CDR3 is TGTGCCAGCAGCTCGAGGGTAGTTGGCACTGAAGCTTTCTTT.